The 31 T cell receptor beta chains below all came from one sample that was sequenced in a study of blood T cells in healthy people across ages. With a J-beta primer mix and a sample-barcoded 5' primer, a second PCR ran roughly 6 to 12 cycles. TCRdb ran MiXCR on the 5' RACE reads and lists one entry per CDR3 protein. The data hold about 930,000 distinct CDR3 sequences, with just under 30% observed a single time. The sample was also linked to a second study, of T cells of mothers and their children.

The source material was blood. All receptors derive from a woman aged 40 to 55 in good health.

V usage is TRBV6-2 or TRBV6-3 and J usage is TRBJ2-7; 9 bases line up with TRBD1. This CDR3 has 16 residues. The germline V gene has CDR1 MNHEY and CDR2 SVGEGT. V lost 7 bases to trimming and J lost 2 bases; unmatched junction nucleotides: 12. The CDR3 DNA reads TGTGCCAGCATGATACCCCCGGGACAGGGACCCTACGAGCAGTACTTC. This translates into CASMIPPGQGPYEQYF.

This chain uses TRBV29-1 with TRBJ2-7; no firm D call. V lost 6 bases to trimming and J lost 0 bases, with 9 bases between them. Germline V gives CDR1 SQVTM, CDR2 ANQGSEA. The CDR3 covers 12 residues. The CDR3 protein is CSVRVLSYEQYF. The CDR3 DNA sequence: TGCAGCGTGAGAGTTCTCTCCTACGAGCAGTACTTC.

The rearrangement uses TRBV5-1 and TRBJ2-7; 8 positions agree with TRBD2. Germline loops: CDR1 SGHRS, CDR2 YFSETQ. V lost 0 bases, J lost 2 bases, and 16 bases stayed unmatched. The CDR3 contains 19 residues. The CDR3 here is CASSLGALPLAGGPYEQYF. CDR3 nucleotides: TGCGCCAGCAGCTTGGGTGCCCTCCCTTTGGCGGGGGGCCCCTACGAGCAGTACTTC.

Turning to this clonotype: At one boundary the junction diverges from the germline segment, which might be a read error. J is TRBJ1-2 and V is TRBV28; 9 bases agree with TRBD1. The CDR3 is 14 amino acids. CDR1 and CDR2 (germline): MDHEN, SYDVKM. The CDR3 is CASRGQGAERGCTF. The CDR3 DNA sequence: TGTGCCAGCAGGGGACAGGGAGCCGAGAGGGGCTGCACCTTC.

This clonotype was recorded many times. CDR3 bases: TGTGCCATCAGGCAGACAGTGAACACTGAAGCTTTCTTT. This encodes CAIRQTVNTEAFF. This sequence joins TRBV10-3 and TRBJ1-1; the D gene is possibly TRBD1 (5 bases). The V end lost 6 bases, the J end lost 0 bases, and 8 bases lay between the germline ends. The CDR3 loop spans 13 amino acids. The germline CDR1 and CDR2 sequences are ENHRY and SYGVKD.

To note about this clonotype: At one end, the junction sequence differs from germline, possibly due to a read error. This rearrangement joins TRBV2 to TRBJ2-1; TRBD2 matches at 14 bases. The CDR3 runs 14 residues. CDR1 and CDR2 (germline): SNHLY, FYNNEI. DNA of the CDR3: TGCGCCAGCAGGACTAGCGGGGGGAGCCATGAGCAGTTCTTC. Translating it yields CASRTSGGSHEQFF.

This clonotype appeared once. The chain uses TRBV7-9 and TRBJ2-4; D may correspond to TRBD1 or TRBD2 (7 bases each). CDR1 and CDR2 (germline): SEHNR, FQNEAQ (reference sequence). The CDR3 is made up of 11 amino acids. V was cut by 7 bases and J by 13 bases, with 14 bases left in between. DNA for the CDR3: TGTGCCAGCAACCAGGGGGGGGAGCAGTACTTC. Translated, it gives CASNQGGEQYF. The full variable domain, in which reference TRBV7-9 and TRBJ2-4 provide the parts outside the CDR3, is DTGVSQNPRHKITKRGQNVTFRCDPISEHNRLYWYRQTLGQGPEFLTYFQNEAQLEKSRLLSDRFSAERPKGSFSTLEIQRTEQGDSAMYLCASNQGGEQYFGAGTRLSVL.

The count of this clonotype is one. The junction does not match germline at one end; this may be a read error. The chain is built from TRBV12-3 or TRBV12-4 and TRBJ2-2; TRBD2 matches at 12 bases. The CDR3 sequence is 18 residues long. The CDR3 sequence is CAGSGLTSGGGRTGELFF. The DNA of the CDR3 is TGTGCCGGCAGCGGACTGACTAGCGGGGGAGGGCGCACCGGGGAGCTGTTTTTT.

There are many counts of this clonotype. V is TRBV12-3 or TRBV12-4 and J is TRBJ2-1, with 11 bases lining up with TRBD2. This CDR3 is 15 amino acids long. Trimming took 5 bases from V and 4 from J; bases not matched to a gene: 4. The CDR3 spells CASSPASGGYNEQFF. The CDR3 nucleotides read TGTGCCAGCAGTCCTGCTAGCGGGGGGTACAATGAGCAGTTCTTC.

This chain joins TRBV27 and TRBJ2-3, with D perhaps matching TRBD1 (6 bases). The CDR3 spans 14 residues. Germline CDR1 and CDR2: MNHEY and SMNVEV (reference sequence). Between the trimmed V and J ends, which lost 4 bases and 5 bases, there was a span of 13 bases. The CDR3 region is CASSSNLQGDTQYF. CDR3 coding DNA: TGTGCCAGCAGTTCTAACTTACAGGGAGATACGCAGTATTTT.

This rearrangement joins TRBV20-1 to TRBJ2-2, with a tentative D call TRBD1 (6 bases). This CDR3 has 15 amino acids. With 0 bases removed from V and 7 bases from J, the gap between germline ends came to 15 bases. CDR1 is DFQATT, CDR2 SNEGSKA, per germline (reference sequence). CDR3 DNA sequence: TGCAGTGCTAGAGATGTGGGGGCTTTGCACGGGGAGCTGTTTTTT. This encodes CSARDVGALHGELFF.

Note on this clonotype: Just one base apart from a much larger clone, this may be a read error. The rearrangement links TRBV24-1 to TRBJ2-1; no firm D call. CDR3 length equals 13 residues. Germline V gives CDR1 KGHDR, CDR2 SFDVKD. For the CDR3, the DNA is TGTGCCACCGCAACCCAGTCCTACAATGGGCAGTTCTTC. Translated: CATATQSYNGQFF.

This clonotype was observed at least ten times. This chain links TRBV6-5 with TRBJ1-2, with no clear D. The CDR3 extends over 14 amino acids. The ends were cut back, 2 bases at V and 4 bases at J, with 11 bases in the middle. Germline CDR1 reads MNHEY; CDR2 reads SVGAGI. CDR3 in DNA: TGTGCCAGCAGTTACGGGCGACTGAGCTATGGCTACACCTTC. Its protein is CASSYGRLSYGYTF.

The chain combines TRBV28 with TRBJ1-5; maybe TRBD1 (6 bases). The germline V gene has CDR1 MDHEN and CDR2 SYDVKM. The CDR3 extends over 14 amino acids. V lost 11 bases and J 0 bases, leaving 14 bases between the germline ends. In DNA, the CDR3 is TGTGCCCTAGGGGGGCAGTATAGCAATCAGCCCCAGCATTTT. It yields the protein CALGGQYSNQPQHF.

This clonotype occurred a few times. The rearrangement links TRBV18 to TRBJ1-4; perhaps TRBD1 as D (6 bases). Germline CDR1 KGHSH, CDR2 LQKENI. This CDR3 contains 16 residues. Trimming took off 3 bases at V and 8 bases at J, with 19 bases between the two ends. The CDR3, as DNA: TGTGCCAGCTCACCGACGACAGGCTCTGGAGGGGAAAAACTGTTTTTT. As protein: CASSPTTGSGGEKLFF. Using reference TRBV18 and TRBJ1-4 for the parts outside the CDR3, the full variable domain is NAGVMQNPRHLVRRRGQEARLRCSPMKGHSHVYWYRQLPEEGLKFMVYLQKENIIDESGMPKERFSAEFPKEGPSILRIQQVVRGDSAAYFCASSPTTGSGGEKLFFGSGTQLSVL.

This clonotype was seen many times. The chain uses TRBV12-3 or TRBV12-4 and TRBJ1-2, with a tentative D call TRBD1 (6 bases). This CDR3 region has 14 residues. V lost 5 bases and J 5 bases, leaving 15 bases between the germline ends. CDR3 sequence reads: CASSLQGSWYGYTF. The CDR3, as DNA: TGTGCCAGCAGTCTACAGGGCAGTTGGTATGGCTACACCTTC.

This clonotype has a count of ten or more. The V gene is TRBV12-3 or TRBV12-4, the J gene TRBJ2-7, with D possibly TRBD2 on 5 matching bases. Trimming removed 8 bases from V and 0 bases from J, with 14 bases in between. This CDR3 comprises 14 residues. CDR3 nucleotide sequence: TGTGCCAGCGCTCGAGGTGGGAGCTCCTACGAGCAGTACTTC. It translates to CASARGGSSYEQYF.

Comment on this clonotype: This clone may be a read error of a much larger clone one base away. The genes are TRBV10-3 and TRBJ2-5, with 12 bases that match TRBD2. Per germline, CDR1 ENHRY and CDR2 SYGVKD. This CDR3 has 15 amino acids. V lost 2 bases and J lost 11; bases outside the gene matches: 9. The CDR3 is CAISERLAGGYGQYF. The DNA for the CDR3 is TGTGCCATCAGTGAGAGGCTAGCGGGGGGGTACGGGCAGTACTTC.

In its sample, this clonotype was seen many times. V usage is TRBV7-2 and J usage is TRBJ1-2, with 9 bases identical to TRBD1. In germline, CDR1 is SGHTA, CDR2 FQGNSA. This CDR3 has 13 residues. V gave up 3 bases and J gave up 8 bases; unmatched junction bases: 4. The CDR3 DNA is TGTGCCAGCAGCTTTTGGACAGGGGAAGGCTACACCTTC. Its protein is CASSFWTGEGYTF. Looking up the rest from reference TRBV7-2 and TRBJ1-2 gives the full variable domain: GAGVSQSPSNKVTEKGKDVELRCDPISGHTALYWYRQSLGQGLEFLIYFQGNSAPDKSGLPSDRFSAERTGGSVSTLTIQRTQQEDSAVYLCASSFWTGEGYTFGSGTRLTVV.

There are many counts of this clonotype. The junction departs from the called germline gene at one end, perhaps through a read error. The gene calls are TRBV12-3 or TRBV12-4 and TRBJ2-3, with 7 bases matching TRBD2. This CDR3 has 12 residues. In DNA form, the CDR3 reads TGTGCCAGCAGCTTAGCGGGAGATACGCAGTATTTT. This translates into CASSLAGDTQYF.

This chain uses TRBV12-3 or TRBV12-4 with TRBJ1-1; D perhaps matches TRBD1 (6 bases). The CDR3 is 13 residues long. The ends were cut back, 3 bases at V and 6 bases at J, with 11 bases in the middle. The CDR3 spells CASSFLQGPEAFF. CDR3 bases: TGTGCCAGCAGTTTCCTACAGGGCCCTGAAGCTTTCTTT.

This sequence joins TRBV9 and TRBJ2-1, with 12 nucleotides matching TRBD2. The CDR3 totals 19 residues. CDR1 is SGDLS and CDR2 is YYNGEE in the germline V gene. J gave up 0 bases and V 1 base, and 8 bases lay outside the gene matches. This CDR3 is CASSVTSGGTRSSYNEQFF. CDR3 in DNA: TGTGCCAGCAGCGTAACTAGCGGGGGGACAAGGAGCTCCTACAATGAGCAGTTCTTC. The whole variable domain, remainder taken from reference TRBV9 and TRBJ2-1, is DSGVTQTPKHLITATGQRVTLRCSPRSGDLSVYWYQQSLDQGLQFLIQYYNGEERAKGNILERFSAQQFPDLHSELNLSSLELGDSALYFCASSVTSGGTRSSYNEQFFGPGTRLTVL.

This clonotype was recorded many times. The CDR3 DNA follows: TGCAGTGCTCCTAGCGGGGGATCGATTAGCACAGATACGCAGTATTTT. This encodes CSAPSGGSISTDTQYF. V usage is TRBV20-1 and J usage is TRBJ2-3; 10 nucleotides align to TRBD2. Unmatched junction bases numbered 8, after V lost 5 bases and J lost 0 bases. CDR3 size: 16 residues. Germline CDR1 is DFQATT and CDR2 is SNEGSKA (reference sequence).

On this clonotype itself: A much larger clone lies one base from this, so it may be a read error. The CDR3 nucleotides are TGTGCCAGCACCTTAGTTTTAGGGACTGGCTATGGCTACACCTTC. This gives the protein CASTLVLGTGYGYTF. V usage is TRBV12-3 or TRBV12-4 and J usage is TRBJ1-2, with a weak D call TRBD1 (5 bases). V lost 7 bases to trimming and J lost 4 bases, with 19 bases between them. This CDR3 is 15 amino acids long.

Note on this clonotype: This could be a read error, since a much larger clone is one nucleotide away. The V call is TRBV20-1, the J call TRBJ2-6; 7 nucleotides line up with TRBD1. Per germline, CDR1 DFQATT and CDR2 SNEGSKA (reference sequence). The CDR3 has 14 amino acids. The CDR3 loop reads CGVNRGSGANVRTF. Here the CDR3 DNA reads TGCGGAGTCAACAGGGGCTCTGGGGCCAACGTCCGGACTTTC.

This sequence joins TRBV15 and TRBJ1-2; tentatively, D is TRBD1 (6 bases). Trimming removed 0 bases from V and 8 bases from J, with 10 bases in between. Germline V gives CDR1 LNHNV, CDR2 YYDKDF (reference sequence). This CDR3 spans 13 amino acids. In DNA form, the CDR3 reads TGTGCCACCAGCAGAGAAAGGGGGAGCGGCTACACCTTC. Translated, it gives CATSRERGSGYTF.

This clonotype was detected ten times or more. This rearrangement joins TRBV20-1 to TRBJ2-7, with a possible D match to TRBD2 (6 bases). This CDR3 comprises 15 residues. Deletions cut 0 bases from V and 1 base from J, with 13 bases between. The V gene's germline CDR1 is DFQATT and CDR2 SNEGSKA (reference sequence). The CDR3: CSARDRRDVSYEQYF. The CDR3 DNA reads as TGCAGTGCTAGAGATCGGCGGGATGTATCCTACGAGCAGTACTTC.

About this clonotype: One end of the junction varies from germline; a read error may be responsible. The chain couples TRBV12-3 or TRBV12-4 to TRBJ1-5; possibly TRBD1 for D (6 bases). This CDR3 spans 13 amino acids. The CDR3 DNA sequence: TGTGCCTGCAGTGTGACAGGAAGGGAGCCCCAGCATTTT. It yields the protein CACSVTGREPQHF.

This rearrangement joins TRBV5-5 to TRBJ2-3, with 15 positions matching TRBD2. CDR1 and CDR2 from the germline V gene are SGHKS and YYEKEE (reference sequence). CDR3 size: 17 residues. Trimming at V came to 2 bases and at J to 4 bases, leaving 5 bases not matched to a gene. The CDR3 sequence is CASSLRTSGGAADTQYF. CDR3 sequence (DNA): TGTGCCAGCAGCTTACGGACTAGCGGGGGGGCAGCAGATACGCAGTATTTT.

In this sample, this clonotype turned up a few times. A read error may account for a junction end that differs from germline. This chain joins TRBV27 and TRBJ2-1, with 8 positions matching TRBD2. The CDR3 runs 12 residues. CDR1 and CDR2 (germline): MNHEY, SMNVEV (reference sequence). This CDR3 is CAGSLSGGQQFF. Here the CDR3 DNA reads TGTGCCGGCAGTTTATCGGGGGGGCAGCAGTTCTTC.

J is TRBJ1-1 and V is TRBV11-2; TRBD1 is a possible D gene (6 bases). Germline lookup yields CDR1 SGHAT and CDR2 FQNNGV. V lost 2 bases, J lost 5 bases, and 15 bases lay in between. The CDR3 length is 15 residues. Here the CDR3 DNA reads TGTGCCAGCAGCTTACGAACAGGGAGAGGGACTGAAGCTTTCTTT. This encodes CASSLRTGRGTEAFF.